This is a list of T cell receptor beta chains from one sample in a study of cytomegalovirus exposure and HLA in healthy donors. TCRdb's copy holds only in-frame clones and misses some; the assay was immunoSEQ multiplex PCR. The sample carries 70,000 to 85,000 clones, approximately 69% recorded once. The sample was PBMCs. The receptors originated from a middle-aged man in good health and CMV-seropositive. Each CDR3 is given with its conserved first and last residue. A D gene is named only where the DNA matches it firmly. The size field is filled for only some rows; it gives once, few, many or a size class.

clone size: -; V gene: TRBV4-1; J gene: TRBJ1-1; D gene: -; CDR3 DNA: TGCGCCAGCAGCCGAACCGACGACAGTGAAGCTTTCTTT; CDR3 protein: CASSRTDDSEAFF
clone size: -; V gene: TRBV9; J gene: TRBJ2-3; D gene: -; CDR3 DNA: TGTGCCAGCAGCGTATCGACAGATACGCAGTATTTT; CDR3 protein: CASSVSTDTQYF
clone size: once; V gene: TRBV6-4; J gene: TRBJ2-2; D gene: -; CDR3 DNA: TGTGCCAGCAGTGTCCAGGCGAACACCGGGGAGCTGTTTTTT; CDR3 protein: CASSVQANTGELFF
clone size: -; V gene: TRBV29-1; J gene: TRBJ2-7; D gene: -; CDR3 DNA: TGCAGCGTAGTCTACCGGGCCTACGAGCAGTACTTC; CDR3 protein: CSVVYRAYEQYF
clone size: -; V gene: TRBV5-6; J gene: TRBJ1-2; D gene: TRBD1; CDR3 DNA: TGTGCCAGCAGCCCGAGGACAGGGGGTTATGGCTACACCTTC; CDR3 protein: CASSPRTGGYGYTF
clone size: -; V gene: TRBV5-4; J gene: TRBJ2-3; D gene: TRBD1; CDR3 DNA: TGTGCCAGCAGCCCGGGGAGGACAGGGTCCCCAGATACGCAGTATTTT; CDR3 protein: CASSPGRTGSPDTQYF
clone size: -; V gene: TRBV7-3; J gene: TRBJ2-2; D gene: TRBD1; CDR3 DNA: TGTGCCAGCAGCAGACAGGGAGCGCGGCACTTAGGCGGGGAGCTGTTTTTT; CDR3 protein: CASSRQGARHLGGELFF
clone size: -; V gene: TRBV5-1; J gene: TRBJ2-1; D gene: TRBD2; CDR3 DNA: TGCGCCAGCAGCTTGGCCTCATTGGCTAGCGGGAGGTACAATGAGCAGTTCTTC; CDR3 protein: CASSLASLASGRYNEQFF
clone size: many; V gene: TRBV5-4; J gene: TRBJ1-4; D gene: -; CDR3 DNA: TGTGCCAGCAGCTTGGAGGGGCAGGGTGAAAAACTGTTTTTT; CDR3 protein: CASSLEGQGEKLFF
clone size: few; V gene: TRBV6-6; J gene: TRBJ2-5; D gene: -; CDR3 DNA: TGTGCCAGCACACTAGGGATTCGGGTTCAAGAGACCCAGTACTTC; CDR3 protein: CASTLGIRVQETQYF
clone size: -; V gene: TRBV5-1; J gene: TRBJ2-5; D gene: -; CDR3 DNA: TGCGCCAGCACCGGCTCCTCTGGGCGAGAGACCCAGTACTTC; CDR3 protein: CASTGSSGRETQYF
clone size: -; V gene: TRBV4-1; J gene: TRBJ1-5; D gene: TRBD1; CDR3 DNA: TGCGCCAGCAGCCGACTCGGACAGGGCGATCAGCCCCAGCATTTT; CDR3 protein: CASSRLGQGDQPQHF
clone size: -; V gene: TRBV6-6; J gene: TRBJ2-1; D gene: -; CDR3 DNA: TGTGCCAGCAGTCCCCGGACAGACAATGAGCAGTTCTTC; CDR3 protein: CASSPRTDNEQFF
clone size: -; V gene: TRBV28; J gene: TRBJ2-1; D gene: -; CDR3 DNA: TGTGCCAGCAGAGGGGGACGGGGTTCCTACAATGAGCAGTTCTTC; CDR3 protein: CASRGGRGSYNEQFF
clone size: -; V gene: TRBV5-6; J gene: TRBJ1-1; D gene: -; CDR3 DNA: TGTGCCAGCAGCTTTTCAGGGAGGGGTGAAGCTTTCTTT; CDR3 protein: CASSFSGRGEAFF
clone size: -; V gene: TRBV7-2; J gene: TRBJ1-1; D gene: TRBD1; CDR3 DNA: TGTGCCAGCAGCCTTGGGGACAGGGGCTTCACTGAAGCTTTCTTT; CDR3 protein: CASSLGDRGFTEAFF
clone size: -; V gene: TRBV7-2; J gene: TRBJ1-1; D gene: -; CDR3 DNA: TGTGCCAGCAGCTTACAGGGTCCGGGGCGGGGAGCTTTCTTT; CDR3 protein: CASSLQGPGRGAFF
clone size: -; V gene: TRBV29-1; J gene: TRBJ2-5; D gene: -; CDR3 DNA: TGCAGCGTTCACCCCGGGACCGGGGGGACCCAGTACTTC; CDR3 protein: CSVHPGTGGTQYF
clone size: once; V gene: TRBV7-8; J gene: TRBJ2-7; D gene: TRBD2; CDR3 DNA: TGTGCCAGCAGCTTGGAAGGACTAGCGGGACCGAATTTGCCCCACGAGCAGTACTTC; CDR3 protein: CASSLEGLAGPNLPHEQYF
clone size: -; V gene: TRBV7-6; J gene: TRBJ2-2; D gene: TRBD2; CDR3 DNA: TGTGCCAGCAGCTCTAGCGGGAGGGCCCGTTCCGGGGAGCTGTTTTTT; CDR3 protein: CASSSSGRARSGELFF
clone size: -; V gene: TRBV19; J gene: TRBJ2-4; D gene: TRBD1; CDR3 DNA: TGTGCCAGTAGTCCAAGGACAGGGGGTAGGAACATTCAGTACTTC; CDR3 protein: CASSPRTGGRNIQYF
clone size: -; V gene: TRBV9; J gene: TRBJ2-3; D gene: -; CDR3 DNA: TGTGCCAGCAGCGTCCAGGGAACAGATACGCAGTATTTT; CDR3 protein: CASSVQGTDTQYF
clone size: -; V gene: TRBV29-1; J gene: TRBJ2-7; D gene: TRBD1; CDR3 DNA: TGCAGCGCCCAAGGGGCGACAGGGGTCGAGCAGTACTTC; CDR3 protein: CSAQGATGVEQYF
clone size: -; V gene: TRBV29-1; J gene: TRBJ2-2; D gene: TRBD2; CDR3 DNA: TGCAGCGTTGTGACTGGGCGGGAGGGCCGTGACGGGGAGCTGTTTTTT; CDR3 protein: CSVVTGREGRDGELFF
clone size: -; V gene: TRBV7-9; J gene: TRBJ2-7; D gene: -; CDR3 DNA: TGTGCCAGCAGCGACCGGGACAAGGCCCCGGGGCACGAGCAGTACTTC; CDR3 protein: CASSDRDKAPGHEQYF
clone size: once; V gene: TRBV9; J gene: TRBJ2-4; D gene: -; CDR3 DNA: TGTGCCAGCAGCAAACAGGGAAGGGAAAACATTCAGTACTTC; CDR3 protein: CASSKQGRENIQYF
clone size: -; V gene: TRBV5-1; J gene: TRBJ1-4; D gene: -; CDR3 DNA: TGCGCCAGCAGCTTGTCGGGGACTAATGAAAAACTGTTTTTT; CDR3 protein: CASSLSGTNEKLFF
clone size: -; V gene: TRBV30; J gene: TRBJ1-2; D gene: -; CDR3 DNA: TGTGCCTGGGGGACTGAAGGAGGGGTTCACTATGGCTACACCTTC; CDR3 protein: CAWGTEGGVHYGYTF
clone size: -; V gene: TRBV19; J gene: TRBJ2-3; D gene: -; CDR3 DNA: TGTGCCAGTATGAGGAACGGGGAGGCAGATACGCAGTATTTT; CDR3 protein: CASMRNGEADTQYF
clone size: -; V gene: TRBV2; J gene: TRBJ2-5; D gene: TRBD2; CDR3 DNA: TGTGCCAGCAGTGAACGCTTGCGGGGGGGCGGAAAAAGGAGTCGAGAGACCCAGTACTTC; CDR3 protein: CASSERLRGGGKRSRETQYF
clone size: -; V gene: TRBV7-6; J gene: TRBJ2-5; D gene: -; CDR3 DNA: TGTGCCAGCAGCTTAGGCGGGCCCCAAGAGACCCAGTACTTC; CDR3 protein: CASSLGGPQETQYF
clone size: few; V gene: TRBV7-6; J gene: TRBJ2-7; D gene: TRBD1; CDR3 DNA: TGTGCCAGCAGCGCCCGGGACAGCTCCTACGAGCAGTACTTC; CDR3 protein: CASSARDSSYEQYF
clone size: few; V gene: TRBV9; J gene: TRBJ2-2; D gene: TRBD1; CDR3 DNA: TGTGCCAGCAGCTCCCAGGGGGCTGGGAACACCGGGGAGCTGTTTTTT; CDR3 protein: CASSSQGAGNTGELFF
clone size: -; V gene: TRBV4-1; J gene: TRBJ2-7; D gene: TRBD2; CDR3 DNA: TGCGCCAGCAGCCGACAGACTAGCGGGATCACCTACGAGCAGTACTTC; CDR3 protein: CASSRQTSGITYEQYF
clone size: few; V gene: TRBV6-1; J gene: TRBJ2-1; D gene: -; CDR3 DNA: TGTGCCAGCAGTGTCATGACCGGGATCCCTTATGAGCAGTTCTTC; CDR3 protein: CASSVMTGIPYEQFF
clone size: once; V gene: TRBV15; J gene: TRBJ2-1; D gene: -; CDR3 DNA: TGTGCCACCAGCAGCCTAAATGCGGGGTATGAGCAGTTCTTC; CDR3 protein: CATSSLNAGYEQFF
clone size: once; V gene: TRBV10-1; J gene: TRBJ1-1; D gene: TRBD1; CDR3 DNA: TGCGCCAGCAGTGAGCTGGACAGGGGAACTGAAGCTTTCTTT; CDR3 protein: CASSELDRGTEAFF
clone size: -; V gene: TRBV10-3; J gene: TRBJ2-1; D gene: TRBD1; CDR3 DNA: TGTGCCATCAGACGACAGGGAGAACACAATGAGCAGTTCTTC; CDR3 protein: CAIRRQGEHNEQFF
clone size: many; V gene: TRBV4-1; J gene: TRBJ1-1; D gene: -; CDR3 DNA: TGCGCCAGCAGCCACCCGGACAGAATTCAAACTGAAGCTTTCTTT; CDR3 protein: CASSHPDRIQTEAFF
clone size: -; V gene: TRBV7-9; J gene: TRBJ1-5; D gene: -; CDR3 DNA: TGTGCCAGCAGCTTAGAATGGGCAGGGTCTGGCAATCAGCCCCAGCATTTT; CDR3 protein: CASSLEWAGSGNQPQHF
clone size: -; V gene: TRBV29-1; J gene: TRBJ1-1; D gene: -; CDR3 DNA: TGCAGCGCTTTAGCTGGGAGTGGGAGCACTGAAGCTTTCTTT; CDR3 protein: CSALAGSGSTEAFF
clone size: -; V gene: TRBV7-8; J gene: TRBJ1-5; D gene: -; CDR3 DNA: TGTGCCAGCAGCTTAGGTGGGACATCCGTCATGCCCCAGCATTTT; CDR3 protein: CASSLGGTSVMPQHF
clone size: medium-sized; V gene: TRBV19; J gene: TRBJ1-5; D gene: TRBD1; CDR3 DNA: TGTGCCAGTCGGAAGGGACAGGGTTACGGGCCCCAGCATTTT; CDR3 protein: CASRKGQGYGPQHF
clone size: -; V gene: TRBV5-1; J gene: TRBJ1-1; D gene: TRBD1; CDR3 DNA: TGCGCCAGCAGCGGACAGGGGGCTACCACTGAAGCTTTCTTT; CDR3 protein: CASSGQGATTEAFF
clone size: few; V gene: TRBV29-1; J gene: TRBJ1-2; D gene: -; CDR3 DNA: TGCAGCGTTGAAGAAGAGGCTGAAACTAACTATGGCTACACCTTC; CDR3 protein: CSVEEEAETNYGYTF
clone size: -; V gene: TRBV2; J gene: TRBJ2-4; D gene: -; CDR3 DNA: TGTGCCAGCAGCGAAGGGAGAGTAGCCAAAAACATTCAGTACTTC; CDR3 protein: CASSEGRVAKNIQYF
clone size: few; V gene: TRBV6-5; J gene: TRBJ2-5; D gene: TRBD1; CDR3 DNA: TGTGCCAGCAGCGGGACAGGGAGTGGAGAGCAGTACTTC; CDR3 protein: CASSGTGSGEQYF
clone size: -; V gene: TRBV28; J gene: TRBJ1-2; D gene: -; CDR3 DNA: TGTGCCAGCAGTTTCATGGGGCGCGTGGGAAAAAACTATGGCTACACCTTC; CDR3 protein: CASSFMGRVGKNYGYTF
clone size: -; V gene: TRBV25-1; J gene: TRBJ1-6; D gene: -; CDR3 DNA: TGTGCCAGCAGTGAATTAGGGGCCTATAATTCACCCCTCCACTTT; CDR3 protein: CASSELGAYNSPLHF
clone size: few; V gene: TRBV5-6; J gene: TRBJ1-3; D gene: -; CDR3 DNA: TGTGCCAGCAGCTTGGGGGCGTGGTTCGGGACTGAATCTGGAAACACCATATATTTT; CDR3 protein: CASSLGAWFGTESGNTIYF
clone size: -; V gene: TRBV18; J gene: TRBJ2-7; D gene: -; CDR3 DNA: TGTGCCAGCTCAGCGAGGACAGATTCCTACGAGCAGTACTTC; CDR3 protein: CASSARTDSYEQYF
clone size: -; V gene: TRBV7-9; J gene: TRBJ1-5; D gene: -; CDR3 DNA: TGTGCCAGCAGCTCATCCCAGGTTAGCAATCAGCCCCAGCATTTT; CDR3 protein: CASSSSQVSNQPQHF
clone size: -; V gene: TRBV27; J gene: TRBJ2-7; D gene: TRBD2; CDR3 DNA: TGTGCCAGCAGTTCCGCGGTTAGGGCGGGAGGCTACGAGCAGTACTTC; CDR3 protein: CASSSAVRAGGYEQYF
clone size: -; V gene: TRBV7-9; J gene: TRBJ2-7; D gene: -; CDR3 DNA: TGTGCCAGCAGCCCCCAGTACGAGCAGTACTTC; CDR3 protein: CASSPQYEQYF
clone size: -; V gene: TRBV9; J gene: TRBJ2-2; D gene: TRBD2; CDR3 DNA: TGTGCCAGCACCGGCGGCGGGAGGGCCGCGTACACCGGGGAGCTGTTTTTT; CDR3 protein: CASTGGGRAAYTGELFF
clone size: -; V gene: TRBV15; J gene: TRBJ1-5; D gene: -; CDR3 DNA: TGTGCCACCAGCAGGTCAGGCTACAATCAGCCCCAGCATTTT; CDR3 protein: CATSRSGYNQPQHF